The 26 T cell receptor beta chains below all came from one sample that was sequenced in a study of T cells after somatic rescue of genetic block. Profiling relied on immunoSEQ multiplex PCR, and the TCRdb table lists in-frame clones only, not all of them. The sample has about 68,000 clones, around 90% seen once; the top ten hold 2.9%. Sequencing was carried out using peripheral blood mononuclear cells (PBMCs). The receptors stem from a man aged 40-49 years.

The chain links TRBV10-3 to TRBJ2-1; no firm D call. There are 11 residues in the CDR3. The V gene's germline CDR1 is ENHRY and CDR2 SYGVKD. The V end lost 0 bases, the J end lost 9 bases, and 3 bases lay between the germline ends. DNA of the CDR3: TGTGCCATCAGTGAGTCTGGTGAGCAGTTCTTC. Translation: CAISESGEQFF.

The chain uses TRBV28 and TRBJ2-5, with D possibly being TRBD2 (6 bases). The J call may be faulty, since TRBJ2-7 better matches the DNA end. The CDR3 covers 13 residues. The germline V gene encodes CDR1 MDHEN and CDR2 SYDVKM. This CDR3 is CATGGRATYEQYF. CDR3 nucleotides: TGTGCCACCGGGGGTCGGGCGACCTACGAGCAGTACTTC.

V and J are TRBV7-2 and TRBJ2-1, with a tentative D call TRBD1 (7 bases). V was pared by 5 bases and J by 5 bases, with 19 bases between. CDR1 is SGHTA, CDR2 FQGNSA, per germline. The CDR3 consists of 16 residues. CDR3 protein: CASSPVGAGGHNEQFF. In DNA form, the CDR3 reads TGTGCCAGCAGCCCGGTCGGGGCAGGGGGGCACAATGAGCAGTTCTTC.

The V call is TRBV7-8, the J call TRBJ2-7; TRBD2 matches at 8 bases. J was trimmed by 2 bases and V by 1 base; bases with no gene match: 10. Looked up from germline, CDR1 is SGHVS and CDR2 is FQNEAQ. This CDR3 has 17 amino acids. As DNA, the CDR3 is TGTGCCAGCAGCTTAGGGGGTTTGGTAGCGGGACCCTACGAGCAGTACTTC. As protein: CASSLGGLVAGPYEQYF.

V gene TRBV28 combines with J gene TRBJ1-3; the D gene is possibly TRBD1 (5 bases). CDR3 size: 15 residues. CDR1 is MDHEN and CDR2 is SYDVKM in the germline V gene. V shed 2 bases and J shed 0 bases, with 8 bases lying between them. The CDR3 loop is CASSLGGSSGNTIYF. The CDR3 nucleotides read TGTGCCAGCAGTTTAGGGGGGAGCTCTGGAAACACCATATATTTT.

The rearrangement uses TRBV18 and TRBJ2-2, with 8 bases that match TRBD1. CDR1 and CDR2 (germline): KGHSH, LQKENI. This CDR3 region has 16 residues. V shed 6 bases and J 4 bases; nucleotides not matched to a gene: 10. The CDR3 is CASSLGTGRGTGELFF. The CDR3 nucleotides are TGTGCCAGCTCTCTCGGGACAGGACGGGGCACCGGGGAGCTGTTTTTT.

The count of this clone is one. J is TRBJ2-7 and V is TRBV29-1; TRBD2 might be the D (5 bases). Looked up from germline, CDR1 is SQVTM and CDR2 is ANQGSEA. The CDR3 has 11 amino acids. Trimming removed 0 bases from V and 9 bases from J, with 9 bases in between. In DNA, the CDR3 is TGCAGCGTTGAAGAAGGAGGACCGCAGTACTTC. This encodes CSVEEGGPQYF.

This clone has a handful of counts. This rearrangement joins TRBV7-9 to TRBJ2-7; D possibly corresponds to TRBD2 (6 bases). The CDR3 covers 15 residues. V dropped 1 base and J dropped 0 bases, with 10 bases sitting between them. CDR1 and CDR2 (germline): SEHNR, FQNEAQ (reference sequence). CDR3 bases: TGTGCCAGCAGCTTAGGGGACGGGAGCTCCTACGAGCAGTACTTC. Translating it yields CASSLGDGSSYEQYF.

The chain links TRBV9 to TRBJ1-3; unclear D gene. CDR1 and CDR2 from the germline V gene are SGDLS and YYNGEE. The CDR3 sequence is 14 residues long. V lost 0 bases to trimming and J lost 4 bases, with 8 bases between them. CDR3 DNA: TGTGCCAGCAGCGTAGGAGGCGCCGGAAACACCATATATTTT. This gives the protein CASSVGGAGNTIYF.

V and J are TRBV6-1 and TRBJ2-7; the match to TRBD1 covers 11 bases. The CDR3 extends over 14 amino acids. Germline loops: CDR1 MNHNS, CDR2 SASEGT. Unmatched junction bases numbered 5, after V lost 4 bases and J lost 6 bases. CDR3 sequence (DNA): TGTGCCAGCAGTGTCGGACAGGGGGCGACCGAGCAGTACTTC. Residues: CASSVGQGATEQYF.

V usage is TRBV11-1 and J usage is TRBJ1-1; unclear D gene. CDR1 is SGHAT, CDR2 FQDESV, per germline (reference sequence). V was pared by 5 bases and J by 8 bases, with 21 bases between. This CDR3 has 15 residues. CDR3 region: CASSPSLNGLYEAFF. In nucleotides, the CDR3 is TGTGCCAGCAGCCCGTCCCTCAACGGGCTATACGAAGCTTTCTTT. Full variable domain (remainder filled in from reference TRBV11-1 and TRBJ1-1): EAEVAQSPRYKITEKSQAVAFWCDPISGHATLYWYRQILGQGPELLVQFQDESVVDDSQLPKDRFSAERLKGVDSTLKIQPAELGDSAMYLCASSPSLNGLYEAFFGQGTRLTVV.

The chain couples TRBV7-8 to TRBJ2-7, with 8 nucleotides matching TRBD1. The CDR3 has 12 amino acids. The J segment lost 7 bases and the V segment lost 5 bases, leaving 4 bases of the junction unmatched. The germline CDR1 and CDR2 sequences are SGHVS and FQNEAQ. This CDR3 is CASSGRGQEQYF. CDR3 in DNA: TGTGCCAGCAGCGGCAGGGGGCAAGAGCAGTACTTC.

The chain is built from TRBV5-1 and TRBJ2-2; 9 bases align to TRBD2. The CDR3 spans 15 residues. V dropped 2 bases and J dropped 6; count of bases not matched to a gene: 5. Germline V lookup: CDR1 SGHRS, CDR2 YFSETQ. The CDR3 nucleotides are TGCGCCAGCAGCTTAGGTCTAGCGGGGCCCGGGGAGCTGTTTTTT. Its protein is CASSLGLAGPGELFF.

The V and J genes are TRBV15 and TRBJ2-7, with no clear D. Deletions cut 1 base from V and 3 bases from J, with 7 bases between. Germline CDR1 is LNHNV and CDR2 is YYDKDF (reference sequence). The length of the CDR3 is 13 residues. CDR3 nucleotide sequence: TGTGCCACCAGCAGAGCTCCTAGCTACGAGCAGTACTTC. It yields the protein CATSRAPSYEQYF.

This chain connects TRBV6-1 to TRBJ2-3; 14 bases match TRBD2. The CDR3 runs 15 residues. Germline lookup yields CDR1 MNHNS and CDR2 SASEGT. V shed 6 bases, J shed 2 bases, and the junction held 1 base outside the gene matches. The CDR3 nucleotides are TGTGCCAGCAGGGGACTAGCGGGGGACACAGATACGCAGTATTTT. Amino acids: CASRGLAGDTDTQYF.

This clone came up once. The chain is built from TRBV28 and TRBJ1-3; D gene unclear. The CDR3 runs 16 residues. Germline values: CDR1 MDHEN, CDR2 SYDVKM. V lost 2 bases to trimming and J lost 0 bases, with 11 bases between them. The CDR3 loop reads CASSLPSRLSGNTIYF. CDR3 in DNA: TGTGCCAGCAGTTTACCTTCCAGGCTCTCTGGAAACACCATATATTTT.

CDR3 bases: TGTGCCAGCAGTCCGGGACTCACTCAAGAGACCCAGTACTTC. As protein: CASSPGLTQETQYF. The chain has TRBV2 and TRBJ2-5; D possibly corresponds to TRBD2 (6 bases). Per germline, CDR1 SNHLY and CDR2 FYNNEI. Trimming shortened V by 5 bases and J by 2 bases, and 12 bases separated the two germline ends. The CDR3 consists of 14 residues.

The chain recombines TRBV7-9 with TRBJ1-1, with a weak D call TRBD1 (6 bases). This CDR3 is 14 amino acids long. Germline CDR1 is SEHNR and CDR2 is FQNEAQ (reference sequence). The V end lost 3 bases, the J end lost 0 bases, and 8 bases lay between the germline ends. The CDR3: CASSFTGMNTEAFF. The CDR3, as DNA: TGTGCCAGCAGCTTTACAGGGATGAACACTGAAGCTTTCTTT.

The J gene is TRBJ2-7, the V gene TRBV19, with TRBD2 matching 7 bases. CDR1 is LNHDA and CDR2 is SQIVND in the germline V gene (reference sequence). There are 14 residues in the CDR3. V shed 4 bases and J 12 bases; nucleotides not matched to a gene: 15. CDR3 residues: CASSTRGSGSLRYF. The CDR3 DNA follows: TGTGCCAGTAGTACCCGAGGTAGCGGGTCCTTACGGTACTTC.

This chain joins TRBV14 and TRBJ2-7; 9 bases align to TRBD1. There are 14 residues in the CDR3. J lost 4 bases, V lost 5 bases, and 6 bases had no gene match. CDR1 and CDR2 from the germline V gene are SGHDN and FVKESK. DNA of the CDR3: TGTGCCAGCAGCTCCGGGACAGGGCGGTACGAGCAGTACTTC. Amino acid sequence: CASSSGTGRYEQYF.

This clone was seen once. The CDR3 coding sequence is TGTGCCAGCAGCAAACGTATCGCGGGGGAGTCCGGGGAGCTGTTTTTT. Translated, it gives CASSKRIAGESGELFF. The chain couples TRBV21-1 to TRBJ2-2; the table gives TRBD2 as D, unverified against the DNA. TRBV21-1 represents a pseudogene. CDR3 length: 16 amino acids.

The table lists this clone with a few counts. CDR3 nucleotide sequence: TGCGCCAGCAGCCCCCGTTTTGGGCTTAAGACGGTCTCTGGGGCCAACGTCCTGACTTTC. This translates into CASSPRFGLKTVSGANVLTF. V gene TRBV4-1 combines with J gene TRBJ2-6; no reliable D call. V dropped 4 bases and J dropped 0 bases, with 22 bases sitting between them. CDR3 length equals 20 residues. Per germline, CDR1 MGHRA and CDR2 YSYEKL.

V is TRBV19 and J is TRBJ2-7, with D perhaps being TRBD1 or TRBD2 (7 bases each). The germline V and J ends were trimmed by 6 bases and 0 bases, with 12 bases remaining between them. Germline CDR1 is LNHDA and CDR2 is SQIVND (reference sequence). The CDR3 consists of 14 residues. In nucleotides, the CDR3 is TGTGCCAGTAGAGCAGGGGGGGTCTCCTACGAGCAGTACTTC. This codes for CASRAGGVSYEQYF.

This chain uses TRBV2 with TRBJ2-7, with D hard to call. Trimming stripped 8 bases from V and 2 bases from J, with 13 bases between. The CDR3 is 13 residues long. Germline CDR1 reads SNHLY; CDR2 reads FYNNEI. CDR3 in DNA: TGTGCCAGCTTTCGGGCCAGCACCTACGAGCAGTACTTC. This sequence encodes CASFRASTYEQYF.

This sequence joins TRBV5-4 and TRBJ2-5; a possible D gene is TRBD2 (5 bases). Germline CDR1 is SGHNT and CDR2 is YYREEE (reference sequence). Trimming took 2 bases from V and 1 from J, leaving 9 bases between them. This CDR3 contains 14 residues. CDR3 in amino acids: CASSFAGIQETQYF. The CDR3 DNA reads as TGTGCCAGCAGCTTCGCGGGTATCCAAGAGACCCAGTACTTC.

V usage is TRBV2 and J usage is TRBJ2-7, with D perhaps TRBD1 or TRBD2 (5 bases each). V lost 4 bases to trimming and J lost 5 bases, with 15 bases between them. There are 14 residues in the CDR3. Germline V gives CDR1 SNHLY, CDR2 FYNNEI. CDR3 loop: CASSGDLNRDEQYF. The CDR3 region has the DNA TGTGCCAGCAGTGGGGACCTAAATCGGGACGAGCAGTACTTC.